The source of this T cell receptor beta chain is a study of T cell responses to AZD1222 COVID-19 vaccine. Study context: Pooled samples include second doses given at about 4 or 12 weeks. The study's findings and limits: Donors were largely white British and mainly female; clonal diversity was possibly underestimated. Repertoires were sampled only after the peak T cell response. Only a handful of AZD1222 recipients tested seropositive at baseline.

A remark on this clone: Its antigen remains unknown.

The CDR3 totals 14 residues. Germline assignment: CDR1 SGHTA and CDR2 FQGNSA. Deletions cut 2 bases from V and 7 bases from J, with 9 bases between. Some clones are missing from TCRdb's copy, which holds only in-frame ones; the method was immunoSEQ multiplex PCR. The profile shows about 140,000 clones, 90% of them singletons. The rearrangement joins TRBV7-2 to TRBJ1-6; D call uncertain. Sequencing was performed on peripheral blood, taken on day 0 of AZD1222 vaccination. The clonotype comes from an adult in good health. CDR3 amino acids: CASSLFPENSPLHF. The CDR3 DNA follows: TGTGCCAGCAGCTTATTCCCGGAAAATTCACCCCTCCACTTT.